The 26 T cell receptor beta chains below were found in one sample sequenced in a study of control samples from healthy donors and cancer patients. Method: immunoSEQ multiplex PCR; TCRdb's copy keeps in-frame clones and lacks some. The table has 400,000 to 500,000 clones, 80% to 95% seen once. The specimen sequenced was PBMCs. The source of these receptors is a man aged 35 to 55 with head and neck cancer.

The chain is built from TRBV12-3 or TRBV12-4 and TRBJ1-1; no definite D call. The CDR3 spans 8 residues. Trimming removed 7 bases at V and 6 bases at J, with 0 bases between. The CDR3 DNA is TGTGCCAGCACTGAAGCTTTCTTT. Amino acid sequence: CASTEAFF.

The J gene is TRBJ1-2, the V gene TRBV9; D unclear. Germline assignment: CDR1 SGDLS and CDR2 YYNGEE. The length of the CDR3 is 12 residues. Between the trimmed V and J ends, which lost 0 bases and 6 bases, there was a span of 6 bases. Here the CDR3 DNA reads TGTGCCAGCAGCGTAGGAGGGAATGGCTACACCTTC. Translating gives CASSVGGNGYTF. Complete variable domain (other parts from reference TRBV9 and TRBJ1-2): DSGVTQTPKHLITATGQRVTLRCSPRSGDLSVYWYQQSLDQGLQFLIQYYNGEERAKGNILERFSAQQFPDLHSELNLSSLELGDSALYFCASSVGGNGYTFGSGTRLTVV.

The chain combines TRBV5-1 with TRBJ2-2; TRBD2 agrees at 7 bases. This CDR3 spans 15 amino acids. Trimming at V came to 2 bases and at J to 7 bases, leaving 8 bases not matched to a gene. Germline assignment: CDR1 SGHRS and CDR2 YFSETQ. The CDR3 region is CASSFETSRVGELFF. Written as DNA, the CDR3 is TGCGCCAGCAGCTTCGAGACTAGCCGTGTCGGGGAGCTGTTTTTT.

The J gene is TRBJ2-3, the V gene TRBV27; 12 positions agree with TRBD2. CDR3 length equals 15 residues. Germline CDR1 is MNHEY and CDR2 is SMNVEV (reference sequence). V lost 5 bases and J lost 3; bases outside the gene matches: 3. CDR3 protein: CASSVGTSGTDTQYF. CDR3 DNA: TGTGCCAGCAGTGTGGGGACTAGCGGGACAGATACGCAGTATTTT.

V is TRBV4-3 and J is TRBJ2-1; D possibly uses TRBD1 or TRBD2 (5 bases each). CDR1 and CDR2 (germline): LGHNA, YSLEER. The CDR3 has 15 residues. Between the trimmed V and J ends, which lost 4 bases and 6 bases, there was a span of 16 bases. Here the CDR3 DNA reads TGCGCCAGCAGCCTGGGGGACCTCCCCCCCAATGAGCAGTTCTTC. Amino acids: CASSLGDLPPNEQFF.

This chain links TRBV9 with TRBJ1-1; no reliable D call. Germline V gives CDR1 SGDLS, CDR2 YYNGEE. The CDR3 has 13 amino acids. The ends were cut back, 2 bases at V and 4 bases at J, with 9 bases in the middle. The CDR3 here is CASSVTVLTEAFF. The CDR3 DNA is TGTGCCAGCAGCGTTACGGTCCTCACTGAAGCTTTCTTT.

The gene calls are TRBV12-3 or TRBV12-4 and TRBJ1-1; D might be TRBD1 (6 bases). V gave up 6 bases and J gave up 6 bases, with 14 bases separating them. CDR3 length equals 13 residues. The CDR3 DNA reads TGTGCCAGCAGAAGAAAGGGGGAAGCTGAAGCTTTCTTT. Its protein is CASRRKGEAEAFF.

The chain links TRBV19 to TRBJ2-5, with a tentative D call TRBD2 (7 bases). This CDR3 has 14 amino acids. V was trimmed by 5 bases and J by 2 bases, leaving 12 bases between them. Germline CDR1 reads LNHDA; CDR2 reads SQIVND (reference sequence). CDR3 residues: CASSVGGQQETQYF. CDR3 sequence (DNA): TGTGCCAGTAGTGTCGGGGGGCAGCAAGAGACCCAGTACTTC.

The V gene is TRBV11-2, the J gene TRBJ1-1; D uncertain. Per the germline V gene, CDR1 is SGHAT and CDR2 is FQNNGV. This CDR3 comprises 12 residues. V gave up 5 bases and J gave up 5 bases, with 9 bases separating them. In DNA, the CDR3 is TGTGCCAGCAGCCCGATAAGGACTGAAGCTTTCTTT. Encoded protein: CASSPIRTEAFF.

The V call is TRBV7-9, the J call TRBJ1-1, with D unclear. The CDR3 length is 12 residues. With 2 bases removed from V and 1 base from J, the gap between germline ends came to 2 bases. CDR1 is SEHNR, CDR2 FQNEAQ, per germline (reference sequence). CDR3 amino acids: CASSLQNTEAFF. The CDR3 DNA reads as TGTGCCAGCAGCTTACAGAACACTGAAGCTTTCTTT.

The gene calls are TRBV9 and TRBJ2-1; the match to TRBD1 covers 10 bases. The germline V gene encodes CDR1 SGDLS and CDR2 YYNGEE. After removal of 1 base from V and 6 bases from J, the junction contained 4 bases not matched to a gene. This CDR3 is 15 amino acids long. As DNA, the CDR3 is TGTGCCAGCAGCGTATTGGGGACAGGGGTCAATGAGCAGTTCTTC. Translation: CASSVLGTGVNEQFF. Complete variable domain (other parts from reference TRBV9 and TRBJ2-1): DSGVTQTPKHLITATGQRVTLRCSPRSGDLSVYWYQQSLDQGLQFLIQYYNGEERAKGNILERFSAQQFPDLHSELNLSSLELGDSALYFCASSVLGTGVNEQFFGPGTRLTVL.

This chain joins TRBV12-5 and TRBJ2-1, with TRBD2 as a possible D gene (5 bases). This CDR3 contains 12 residues. CDR1 is LGHNT, CDR2 FRNRAP, per germline. V was cut by 6 bases and J by 9 bases, with 12 bases left in between. CDR3 residues: CASGPSKGEQFF. CDR3 sequence (DNA): TGTGCTAGTGGCCCTAGCAAGGGTGAGCAGTTCTTC.

This clone was seen a single time. The chain combines TRBV12-5 with TRBJ2-2; D possibly matches TRBD1 or TRBD2 (6 bases each). Trimming shortened V by 1 base and J by 4 bases, and 13 bases separated the two germline ends. CDR1 LGHNT and CDR2 FRNRAP come from the germline V gene. There are 16 residues in the CDR3. CDR3 region: CASGLDPRGVTGELFF. CDR3 nucleotides: TGTGCTAGTGGTTTGGACCCTAGGGGGGTCACCGGGGAGCTGTTTTTT.

The chain links TRBV3-1 (or the pseudogene TRBV3-2) to TRBJ2-2; 11 nucleotides align to TRBD1. With V trimmed by 2 bases and J by 6 bases, 5 bases remained unmatched. From germline, CDR1 is LGHDT and CDR2 YNNKEL (reference sequence). The CDR3 covers 16 residues. The CDR3 DNA follows: TGTGCCAGCAGCCAAAGCCCGGGACAGGGGGCCGGGGAGCTGTTTTTT. This sequence encodes CASSQSPGQGAGELFF.

The chain has TRBV5-1 and TRBJ2-7; D unclear. This CDR3 is 14 amino acids long. V was pared by 4 bases and J by 7 bases, with 18 bases between. CDR1 is SGHRS, CDR2 YFSETQ, per germline. The CDR3 region has the DNA TGCGCCAGCAGCCCTGGCGCCCCTCAGAGTGAGCAGTACTTC. Amino acids: CASSPGAPQSEQYF.

The chain couples TRBV18 to TRBJ2-1; no clear D. The CDR3 length is 15 residues. Germline lookup yields CDR1 KGHSH and CDR2 LQKENI. V was clipped by 2 bases and J by 5 bases, with 13 bases between them. The CDR3 DNA reads TGTGCCAGCTCACCAGGACCCCTAGGGAACAATGAGCAGTTCTTC. It specifies CASSPGPLGNNEQFF.

The chain carries TRBV19 and TRBJ2-3; 9 bases match TRBD2. CDR1 and CDR2 from the germline V gene are LNHDA and SQIVND (reference sequence). V was clipped by 5 bases and J by 2 bases; unmatched bases: 2. This CDR3 region has 14 residues. CDR3 DNA: TGTGCCAGTAGTGTGGGACTAGCCACAGATACGCAGTATTTT. Translated, it gives CASSVGLATDTQYF.

This rearrangement joins TRBV5-1 to TRBJ1-1, with D hard to call. Germline V gene data show CDR1 as SGHRS and CDR2 as YFSETQ. This CDR3 region has 15 residues. The V end lost 1 base, the J end lost 5 bases, and 15 bases lay between the germline ends. CDR3 loop: CASSLKGPTETEAFF. Here the CDR3 DNA reads TGCGCCAGCAGCTTGAAGGGTCCGACTGAAACTGAAGCTTTCTTT.

V usage is TRBV5-1 and J usage is TRBJ2-7; 8 bases fit TRBD1. This CDR3 contains 15 residues. Germline CDR1 is SGHRS and CDR2 is YFSETQ. V shed 7 bases, J shed 6 bases, and the junction held 15 bases outside the gene matches. Here the CDR3 DNA reads TGCGCCAGCCAATCTGGGGGGACAGGAAAAGGCGAGCAGTACTTC. Translated: CASQSGGTGKGEQYF.

The chain has TRBV28 and TRBJ2-3; the match to TRBD2 covers 8 bases. Germline V gives CDR1 MDHEN, CDR2 SYDVKM. The V and J ends lost 5 bases and 6 bases, in that order; junction bases with no gene match: 4. CDR3 length equals 13 residues. The CDR3 sequence is CASSPAGADTQYF. Written as DNA, the CDR3 is TGTGCCAGCAGTCCAGCGGGAGCGGATACGCAGTATTTT. Filled out from reference TRBV28 and TRBJ2-3, the complete variable domain reads DVKVTQSSRYLVKRTGEKVFLECVQDMDHENMFWYRQDPGLGLRLIYFSYDVKMKEKGDIPEGYSVSREKKERFSLILESASTNQTSMYLCASSPAGADTQYFGPGTRLTVL.

The chain links TRBV5-6 to TRBJ2-1; D is uncertain. This CDR3 comprises 16 residues. With 0 bases removed from V and 0 bases from J, the gap between germline ends came to 10 bases. Germline assignment: CDR1 SGHDT and CDR2 YYEEEE. The CDR3 sequence: CASSLETRPSYNEQFF. In DNA form, the CDR3 reads TGTGCCAGCAGCTTGGAAACAAGACCCTCCTACAATGAGCAGTTCTTC.

The gene calls are TRBV10-3 and TRBJ2-2, with TRBD2 matching 10 bases. This CDR3 spans 17 amino acids. The V gene end was trimmed by 6 bases and the J gene end by 0 bases; junction bases not matched to a gene: 7. In germline, CDR1 is ENHRY, CDR2 SYGVKD. The CDR3 DNA follows: TGTGCCATCAGCGGGGTAGCGGGAGGATCGAACACCGGGGAGCTGTTTTTT. Translation gives CAISGVAGGSNTGELFF.

The rearrangement links TRBV5-1 to TRBJ2-1; 8 bases fit TRBD2. After removal of 4 bases from V and 8 bases from J, the junction contained 14 bases not matched to a gene. This CDR3 is 16 amino acids long. Germline CDR1 is SGHRS and CDR2 is YFSETQ. Written as DNA, the CDR3 is TGCGCCAGCAGCCCGCTGGGACGGGGGGGATCAGATGAGCAGTTCTTC. Amino acid sequence: CASSPLGRGGSDEQFF.

The sample holds one count of this clone. The chain uses TRBV11-3 and TRBJ2-3; TRBD1 agrees at 9 bases. Looked up from germline, CDR1 is SGHNT and CDR2 is YENEEA. This CDR3 is built from 18 residues. V was pared by 5 bases and J by 3 bases, with 15 bases of the junction left unmatched. CDR3 sequence: CASSPGQGQFRRTDTQYF. The CDR3 DNA is TGTGCCAGCAGCCCAGGACAGGGGCAGTTTCGGAGGACAGATACGCAGTATTTT.

This sequence joins TRBV9 and TRBJ2-5; D gene ambiguous. The V end was cut by 4 bases, the J end by 2 bases, with 12 bases between. The V gene's germline CDR1 is SGDLS and CDR2 YYNGEE. This CDR3 spans 14 amino acids. CDR3 nucleotides: TGTGCCAGCAGCCAAGGAAGGGAACAAGAGACCCAGTACTTC. It specifies CASSQGREQETQYF.

J is TRBJ2-7 and V is TRBV19; 7 positions match TRBD1. J was trimmed by 3 bases and V by 4 bases; bases with no gene match: 3. CDR3 size: 13 residues. CDR1 and CDR2 (germline): LNHDA, SQIVND (reference sequence). The DNA for the CDR3 is TGTGCCAGTAGTACCAGACAGGGCTACGAGCAGTACTTC. Protein sequence: CASSTRQGYEQYF.